One and the same sample provided the 17 T cell receptor beta chains below, sequenced in a study of tumor and adjacent non-tumor tissue in lung cancer. No cell sorting was done before RNA was extracted from the tissue. More than 3 cm separated this lung sample from the edge of the tumor. A modified ARM-PCR protocol with three rounds of nested PCR amplified TCRbeta. One entry per CDR3 protein results from TCRdb running MiXCR on the multiplex PCR reads. The sample has about 77,000 distinct CDR3 sequences; over 60% are singletons. Specimen: distant non-tumor lung tissue. These receptors were taken from a man between 70 and 80 years old with non-small cell lung cancer.

Worth noting for this clonotype: As the CDR3 is not closed by the conserved phenylalanine or tryptophan, this likely results from a read error. No DNA is shown, since the ends of the CDR3 on it are uncertain; the CDR3 is the one TCRdb lists. The J gene is TRBJ2-2, the V gene TRBV11-2. The CDR3 numbers 16 amino acids, ends counted. Germline V gives CDR1 SGHAT, CDR2 FQNNGV. Here the CDR3 reads CASSLVGIRVAGELFS.

CDR3 residues: CAGIRDTTWVSPLHF. CDR3 sequence (DNA): TGTGCCGGTATTCGGGACACCACTTGGGTGTCACCCCTCCACTTT. The chain links TRBV6-6 to TRBJ1-6; weak D call: TRBD1 (6 bases). V was shortened by 11 bases and J by 10 bases, with 24 bases between the two germline ends. Germline CDR1 is MNHNY and CDR2 is SVGAGI (reference sequence). CDR3 size: 15 residues.

As concerns this clonotype: This is likely a read error, given that the CDR3 carries no conserved phenylalanine or tryptophan at its end. This sequence joins TRBV6-6 and TRBJ1-5; no clear D. The germline CDR1 and CDR2 sequences are MNHNY and SVGAGI (reference sequence). Trimming took 5 bases from V and 7 from J, leaving 18 bases between them. The CDR3 extends over 15 amino acids. Here the CDR3 DNA reads TGTGCCAGCAGTGCTTTAGAGGGCGCAGTGCAGCCCCAGCATTTA. This translates into CASSALEGAVQPQHL.

The chain couples TRBV6-5 to TRBJ2-1; D possibly corresponds to TRBD2 (5 bases). CDR3 size: 12 residues. V was cut by 7 bases and J by 15 bases, with 19 bases left in between. Germline CDR1 reads MNHEY; CDR2 reads SVGAGI. The DNA for the CDR3 is TGTGCCAGCATGAGCGGCACCCGGAAGCGGTTCTTC. Residues: CASMSGTRKRFF.

This clonotype has a handful of counts. One end of the junction is discordant with germline, which a read error may explain. This sequence joins TRBV6-1 and TRBJ2-2; D remains unclear. CDR1 is MNHNS and CDR2 is SASEGT in the germline V gene. This CDR3 region has 16 residues. The CDR3 DNA sequence: TGTGTCAGCAGTGAAGCACCATATGATAACACCGGGGAGCTGTTTTTT. Translating gives CVSSEAPYDNTGELFF.

On this clonotype itself: A junction boundary mismatches the germline segment, possibly from a read error. The V call is TRBV5-6, the J call TRBJ1-3; D perhaps matches TRBD1 (5 bases). This CDR3 has 16 residues. Per the germline V gene, CDR1 is SGHDT and CDR2 is YYEEEE. Here the CDR3 DNA reads TGTGCCAGCGGCTTGGGGGGAAGAGAAGATGGAAACATCATATATTTT. The encoded protein is CASGLGGREDGNIIYF.

Comments on this clonotype: This may be a read error, as it is one base from a much larger clone. The CDR3 sequence: CASSPTLGSMNTEAFF. The CDR3 DNA sequence: TGTGCCAGCAGCCCGACCCTCGGTTCTATGAACACTGAAGCTTTCTTT. This chain links TRBV5-4 with TRBJ1-1; D call uncertain. CDR1 and CDR2 (germline): SGHNT, YYREEE (reference sequence). V was shortened by 4 bases and J by 0 bases, with 16 bases between the two germline ends. The CDR3 spans 16 residues.

This clonotype was seen many times. This sequence joins TRBV30 and TRBJ1-1; D unresolved. V was cut by 3 bases and J by 1 base, with 3 bases left in between. Germline CDR1 and CDR2: GTSNPN and SVGIG (reference sequence). CDR3 length: 11 amino acids. CDR3 region: CAWRENTEAFF. In nucleotides, the CDR3 is TGTGCCTGGAGGGAGAACACTGAAGCTTTCTTT. The full variable domain, in which reference TRBV30 and TRBJ1-1 provide the parts outside the CDR3, is SQTIHQWPATLVQPVGSPLSLECTVEGTSNPNLYWYRQAAGRGLQLLFYSVGIGQISSEVPQNLSASRPQDRQFILSSKKLLLSDSGFYLCAWRENTEAFFGQGTRLTVV.

A single count supports this clonotype. The CDR3, as DNA: TGCATAGTTGAACTCTATTGGACTAGCGGGGGGAAACAAGAGACCCAGTACTTC. This translates into CIVELYWTSGGKQETQYF. The V gene is TRBV29-1, the J gene TRBJ2-5, with 14 bases lining up with TRBD2. In germline, CDR1 is SQVTM, CDR2 ANQGSEA. This CDR3 has 18 amino acids.

Note on this clonotype: This CDR3 fails to terminate in the conserved phenylalanine or tryptophan, so it likely reflects a read error. The chain has TRBV6-1 and TRBJ2-3; the D is unclear. CDR1 and CDR2 (germline): MNHNS, SASEGT. V dropped 8 bases and J dropped 2 bases, with 8 bases sitting between them. CDR3 length: 12 residues. The CDR3: CASGGDTDTQYY. The CDR3 nucleotides read TGTGCCAGCGGTGGGGACACAGATACGCAGTATTAT.

Concerning this clonotype itself: Given the absence of the conserved phenylalanine or tryptophan at the CDR3 end, a read error is likely. This rearrangement joins TRBV12-3 or TRBV12-4 to TRBJ1-1; TRBD1 matches at 10 bases. The CDR3 spans 15 residues. With 7 bases clipped from V and 0 bases from J, the junction kept 5 bases outside the gene matches. The CDR3 nucleotides are TGTGCCAGCAATGGACAGGGGGGCTTGAACACTGAAGCTTTCGTT. Protein sequence: CASNGQGGLNTEAFV.

This clonotype was counted only a few times. This may be a read error, as it is one base from a much larger clone. This sequence joins TRBV5-6 and TRBJ1-2; D ambiguous. This CDR3 contains 11 residues. Germline CDR1 reads SGHDT; CDR2 reads YYEEEE. CDR3 loop: CTSSSHYGYTF. The CDR3, as DNA: TGTACCAGCAGCTCACACTATGGCTACACCTTC.

This clonotype was observed a single time. The junction and the germline gene differ at one end; a read error may be behind it. The chain employs TRBV4-1 and TRBJ2-7; D may be TRBD2 (7 bases). The CDR3 has 16 amino acids. The germline V gene has CDR1 MGHRA and CDR2 YSYEKL. CDR3 in amino acids: CASTRTLAREGDEQYF. CDR3 coding DNA: TGCGCCAGCACCCGGACACTAGCGCGAGAGGGGGATGAGCAGTATTTC.

This clonotype showed up just once. A much larger clonotype is one base distant, so this may be a read error. The rearrangement links TRBV5-6 to TRBJ1-2; TRBD1 is a possible D gene (5 bases). The CDR3 contains 14 residues. Germline V gene sequence: CDR1 SGHDT, CDR2 YYEEEE. The DNA for the CDR3 is TGTGCCAGCAGCTTGGAGGTCCAGGGAAGTGGCTGCACCTTC. Translating gives CASSLEVQGSGCTF. Filled out from reference TRBV5-6 and TRBJ1-2, the complete variable domain reads DAGVTQSPTHLIKTRGQQVTLRCSPKSGHDTVSWYQQALGQGPQFIFQYYEEEERQRGNFPDRFSGHQFPNYSSELNVNALLLGDSALYLCASSLEVQGSGCTFGSGTRLTVV.

As for this clonotype: Relative to the germline gene, one junction end is altered; a read error may explain this. V usage is TRBV11-2 and J usage is TRBJ1-5, with D unresolved. Germline V gene sequence: CDR1 SGHAT, CDR2 FQNNGV. The CDR3 sequence is 14 residues long. The CDR3 is CASSLNGVNQPQHF. DNA for the CDR3: TGTGCAAGCAGCTTAAATGGGGTAAATCAGCCCCAGCATTTT.

Here the CDR3 reads CASRDSVAKNIQYF. In nucleotides, the CDR3 is TGTGCCAGCAGGGACTCCGTAGCCAAAAACATTCAGTACTTC. The chain couples TRBV6-6 to TRBJ2-4; D might be TRBD2 (5 bases). Germline CDR1 reads MNHNY; CDR2 reads SVGAGI (reference sequence). CDR3 length: 14 amino acids. Trimming shortened V by 6 bases and J by 0 bases, and 9 bases separated the two germline ends.

About this clonotype itself: The junction shows a germline mismatch at one end, possibly a read error. The CDR3 here is CSETEDEKLFF. As DNA, the CDR3 is TGCAGCGAGACGGAAGATGAAAAACTGTTTTTC. The chain has TRBV29-1 and TRBJ1-4, with no clear D. The CDR3 runs to 11 residues. Germline CDR1 SQVTM, CDR2 ANQGSEA.